This is a list of T cell receptor beta chains from one sample in a study of blood T cell repertoires in COVID-19. Assay used: immunoSEQ multiplex PCR; TCRdb lists only in-frame clones, some missing. Seen here are approximately 150,000 clones, roughly 81% observed once, and the top ten hold about 2.8%. The sequenced material came from peripheral blood. These receptor sequences come from a human donor with acute or convalescent COVID-19. The donor label of this sample is uncertain. CDR3s include the opening cysteine and the closing phenylalanine or tryptophan. The order of the fields is V gene, clone size, J gene, D gene, CDR3 DNA, CDR3 protein. The D gene is left open where the match is weak. The listing skips clone size in some rows; elsewhere it reads once, few, many or a size class.

TRBV19	.	TRBJ2-3	.	TGTGCCAGTAGTAGTTCAAGCCGCGGGGATACGCAGTATTTT	CASSSSSRGDTQYF
TRBV15	.	TRBJ2-6	TRBD1	TGTGCCACCAGCAGAGGGACAGGGAGATCAGTTGGGGCCAACGTCCTGACTTTC	CATSRGTGRSVGANVLTF
TRBV7-3	.	TRBJ1-1	TRBD1	TGTGCCAGCAGCCTCAACAGGGGGGGGTTAAGGGACACTGAAGCTTTCTTT	CASSLNRGGLRDTEAFF
TRBV7-9	.	TRBJ1-4	TRBD1	TGTGCCAGCAGCCAGGACAGGGGAAAGGATTCGGGTGAAAAACTGTTTTTT	CASSQDRGKDSGEKLFF
TRBV24-1	.	TRBJ2-2	TRBD2	TGTGCCACCAGTGATTTGCCTATAGCGGGAGTGCGCACCGGGGAGCTGTTTTTT	CATSDLPIAGVRTGELFF
TRBV5-1	.	TRBJ2-1	.	TGCGCCAGCAGCCCTGTAGTAAATCGGGGGAATGAGCAGTTCTTC	CASSPVVNRGNEQFF
TRBV18	once	TRBJ2-2	.	TGTGCCAGCTCCCCCACTTCTAGCTCCGGGAACACCGGGGAGCTGTTTTTT	CASSPTSSSGNTGELFF
TRBV3-1/TRBV3-2	.	TRBJ2-5	TRBD1	TGTGCCAGCAGCCAAGATCTTCTGGGACAGGGAAGAGAGACCCAGTACTTC	CASSQDLLGQGRETQYF
TRBV18	once	TRBJ2-1	TRBD2	TGTGCCAGCTCACCAAGTACTAGCGGGAGCGACAATGAGCAGTTCTTC	CASSPSTSGSDNEQFF
TRBV6-5	.	TRBJ1-2	.	TGTGCCAGCAGACTGAGGGATCTCGGTGGCTACACCTTC	CASRLRDLGGYTF
TRBV6-2/TRBV6-3	.	TRBJ1-5	.	TGTGCCAGCAGTTATGAGGCGCAGGGTTGGCAGCCCCAGCATTTT	CASSYEAQGWQPQHF
TRBV3-1/TRBV3-2	.	TRBJ1-4	.	TGTGCCAGCAGCCAAGGTCCCGGTACTGATGAAAAACTGTTTTTT	CASSQGPGTDEKLFF
TRBV28	.	TRBJ1-2	TRBD1	TGTGCCAGCAACCCGGGACAGGGTCAACGCTACACCTTC	CASNPGQGQRYTF
TRBV2	.	TRBJ2-3	TRBD2	TGTGCCAGCAGTTCGGGACTAGCGGGACGGTTGGATACGCAGTATTTT	CASSSGLAGRLDTQYF
TRBV5-1	.	TRBJ2-2	.	TGCGCCAGCAGCTTGGCCCAACTAGTGATCGGGGAGCTGTTTTTT	CASSLAQLVIGELFF
TRBV2	.	TRBJ2-5	.	TGTGCCAGCAGTGAGAGAGTGGGCGTAGAGACCCAGTACTTC	CASSERVGVETQYF
TRBV10-3	.	TRBJ2-1	TRBD2	TGTGCCATCAGTATACTAGCGGGGGACAATGAGCAGTTCTTC	CAISILAGDNEQFF
TRBV7-9	.	TRBJ1-6	.	TGTGCCAGCAGCTTAGTGGGTCAGGGTGAATCACCCCTCCACTTT	CASSLVGQGESPLHF
TRBV18	.	TRBJ1-3	.	TGTGCCAGCTCACCGGACGGGAGCTCTGGAAACACCATATATTTT	CASSPDGSSGNTIYF
TRBV6-2/TRBV6-3	.	TRBJ2-3	.	TGTGCCAGCAGTTACTCAGGGGGTTTATCAGATACGCAGTATTTT	CASSYSGGLSDTQYF
TRBV19	few	TRBJ2-1	TRBD2	TGTGCCAGTACCAGCGGGGGGGCAACTGGCGAGCAGTTCTTC	CASTSGGATGEQFF
TRBV19	.	TRBJ2-5	.	TGTGCCAGTAGTTCACTAGCCCAAGAGACCCAGTACTTC	CASSSLAQETQYF
TRBV6-2/TRBV6-3	.	TRBJ1-2	TRBD1	TGTGCCAGCAGTTACAGGACAGGAGGATATGGCTACACCTTC	CASSYRTGGYGYTF
TRBV29-1	.	TRBJ1-3	.	TGCAGCGTTGAGGCGTCAGGGGCCTCTGGAAACACCATATATTTT	CSVEASGASGNTIYF
TRBV7-2	.	TRBJ2-3	TRBD2	TGTGCCAGCAGCTTATATTCCTCTAGCGGGGGTCTAGGGTATTTT	CASSLYSSSGGLGYF
TRBV4-1	once	TRBJ1-2	.	TGCGCCAGCAGCCAAGCCGGGAGTTATGGCTATGGCTACACCTTC	CASSQAGSYGYGYTF
TRBV19	few	TRBJ1-2	TRBD1	TGTGCCAGTAGTTCCAACCCTCGACAGGGTGGCGATGGCTACACCTTC	CASSSNPRQGGDGYTF
TRBV21-1	few	TRBJ2-2	.	TGTGCCCCCCCGCATGGGACTAACACCGGGGAGCTGTTTTTT	CAPPHGTNTGELFF
TRBV4-1	.	TRBJ2-1	.	TGCGCCAGCAGCCAAGATATAAGCGGCAATGAGCAGTTCTTC	CASSQDISGNEQFF
TRBV7-2	.	TRBJ1-1	.	TGTGCCAGCAGCTCCCAGGGGCCAGGGACTGAAGCTTTCTTT	CASSSQGPGTEAFF
TRBV2	.	TRBJ1-6	.	TGTGCCAGCAGGCAGGGTTCCTCCTATAATTCACCCCTCCACTTT	CASRQGSSYNSPLHF
TRBV20-1	.	TRBJ2-7	.	TGCAGTGCTATCCGCGATAACGAGCAGTACTTC	CSAIRDNEQYF
TRBV24-1	.	TRBJ1-1	TRBD1	TGTGCCACCAGTGACTCAACAGGGGGGAACACTGAAGCTTTCTTT	CATSDSTGGNTEAFF
TRBV28	.	TRBJ1-6	.	TGTGCCAGCAGTTTTGGGGGCCTTCGGGGAGATTCACCCCTCCACTTT	CASSFGGLRGDSPLHF
TRBV7-2	.	TRBJ1-2	TRBD1	TGTGCCAGCAGCCAGACGGGACAGGGGATAAAAGGCTACACCTTC	CASSQTGQGIKGYTF
TRBV20-1	once	TRBJ1-1	.	TGCAGTGCTAGTCAAATCAAGAACACTGAAGCTTTCTTT	CSASQIKNTEAFF
TRBV28	.	TRBJ1-2	.	TGTGCCAGCAGTCGAACCGGGACACAGTTCATAAACTATGGCTACACCTTC	CASSRTGTQFINYGYTF
TRBV5-5	.	TRBJ2-5	.	TGTGCCAGCAGCTTGAGAGGGCAGGCGGGGGAGACCCAGTACTTC	CASSLRGQAGETQYF
TRBV3-1/TRBV3-2	.	TRBJ2-5	TRBD2	TGTGCCAGCAGCCAGGAGAGCGGGAGGGATAGAGAGACCCAGTACTTC	CASSQESGRDRETQYF
TRBV4-1	.	TRBJ2-5	.	TGCGCCAGCAGCCAAGCCGGGACATGGGAGACCCAGTACTTC	CASSQAGTWETQYF
TRBV7-2	.	TRBJ2-3	TRBD1	TGTGCCAGCAGCACCGAGGACAGGGGGCTGGGTGGTACGCAGTATTTT	CASSTEDRGLGGTQYF